Listed below are T cell receptor beta chains from one sample, sequenced in a study of molecular identifiers for immune sequencing clone quantification. Via MiXCR, TCRdb re-called the PCR reads, giving one row per CDR3 protein. In the table there are more than 250,000 distinct CDR3 sequences, about 20% of which are singletons. Sequenced: naive CD8+ T cells from blood, with Jurkat cell RNA spiked in. These receptor sequences come from a human donor in good health. Some libraries in this study had Jurkat cell RNA spiked in. The CDR3 runs from the conserved cysteine through the conserved F or W.

v_call	j_call	cdr3_aa
TRBV25-1	TRBJ2-1	CATDAVGEQFF
TRBV5-1	TRBJ2-7	CAGSLPYEQYF
TRBV9	TRBJ2-7	CASSVGQGPYEQYF
TRBV28	TRBJ2-7	CASQVSLSSYEQYF
TRBV29-1	TRBJ2-7	CSVVPRDEGEQYF
TRBV30	TRBJ2-7	CAWSSRQAYEQYF
TRBV4-3	TRBJ2-6	CASSQDQTPTTGANVLTF
TRBV4-3	TRBJ2-7	CASSQEEGSSYEQYF
TRBV15	TRBJ2-3	CATSGGGDTQYF
TRBV5-1	TRBJ2-7	CASSPVQGTRSYEQYF
TRBV25-1	TRBJ1-1	CAGSESREGNTEAFF
TRBV20-1	TRBJ2-1	CSAGEDGPRDEQFF
TRBV10-3	TRBJ1-5	CAISESNGAQPQHF
TRBV4-1	TRBJ2-3	CASSQDVLAGADTQYF
TRBV19	TRBJ1-1	CASSPGVRNTEAFF
TRBV7-9	TRBJ2-7	CASSLAIYEQYF
TRBV5-1	TRBJ1-2	CASSLGQGLNYGYTF
TRBV7-2	TRBJ1-1	CASSSLQGNTEAFF
TRBV10-2	TRBJ2-5	CASVAGGAYQETQYF
TRBV30	TRBJ2-7	CAWSDKLAGVVYEQYF
TRBV28	TRBJ2-1	CASSHGSSYNEQFF
TRBV3-1	TRBJ2-5	CASSQVIESSGDQETQYF
TRBV10-3	TRBJ2-3	CAISEIIGTGSTDTQYF
TRBV29-1	TRBJ2-7	CSVDFTSGSVYEQYF
TRBV7-9	TRBJ2-1	CASSLAVGSYNEQFF
TRBV7-9	TRBJ2-7	CASTLTYGTGTYEQYF
TRBV29-1	TRBJ1-2	CSVVLRGLGHGYTF
TRBV7-2	TRBJ1-6	CASSSLQGARGSPLHF
TRBV6-5	TRBJ2-5	CASSYRAYKETQYF
TRBV6-2/TRBV6-3	TRBJ2-1	CASRLAPGDEQFF
TRBV30	TRBJ1-2	CAWSVLGGGGDYGYTF
TRBV19	TRBJ2-5	CASSISGQGSETQYF
TRBV29-1	TRBJ2-1	CSVEDWTNYNEQFF
TRBV27	TRBJ2-3	CASSPLLAGETDTQYF
TRBV6-2/TRBV6-3	TRBJ2-3	CASSYLGSTDTQYF
TRBV20-1	TRBJ2-7	CSAGGSSGRYEQYF
TRBV11-2	TRBJ2-7	CASSLAYGPYEQYF
TRBV3-1	TRBJ1-2	CASSQDWDSNYGYTF
TRBV20-1	TRBJ2-1	CSATSGLADYNEQSF
TRBV4-1	TRBJ2-7	CASSRGKSSYEQYF
TRBV6-6	TRBJ2-3	CASSYGGLTDTQYF
TRBV7-2	TRBJ2-7	CASSLWGGPYEQYF